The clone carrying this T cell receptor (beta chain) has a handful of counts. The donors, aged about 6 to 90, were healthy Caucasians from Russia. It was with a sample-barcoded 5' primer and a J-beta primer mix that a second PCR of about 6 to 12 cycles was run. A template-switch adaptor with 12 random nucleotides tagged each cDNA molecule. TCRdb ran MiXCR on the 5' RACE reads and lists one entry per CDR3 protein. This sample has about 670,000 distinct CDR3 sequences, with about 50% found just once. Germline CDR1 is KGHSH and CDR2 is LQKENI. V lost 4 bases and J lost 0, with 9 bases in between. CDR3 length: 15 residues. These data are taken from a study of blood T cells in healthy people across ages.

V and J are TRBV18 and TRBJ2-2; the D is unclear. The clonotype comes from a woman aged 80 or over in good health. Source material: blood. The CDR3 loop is CASSLTKTNTGELFF. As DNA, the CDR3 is TGTGCCAGCTCACTCACAAAGACGAACACCGGGGAGCTGTTTTTT.